These 17 T cell receptor beta chains came from one sample sequenced in a study of response to subunit inactivated influenza vaccine. TCRdb called the RT-PCR reads again in MiXCR, with one record for every CDR3 protein. Of around 570,000 distinct CDR3 sequences listed, 11% are singletons. These data are also associated with another study on T cells expressing NK-cell markers. That publication notes: Generation of TCR beta cDNA was performed by 5'RACE template switching incorporating UMIs.

This sample comprised PBMCs from blood, obtained on the day of vaccination. These receptors originate from a man in his fifties who received an inactivated influenza vaccine.

The chain couples TRBV7-9 to TRBJ2-5; possibly TRBD1 for D (5 bases). With 5 bases removed from V and 3 bases from J, the gap between germline ends came to 19 bases. The CDR3 sequence is 16 residues long. Germline CDR1 is SEHNR and CDR2 is FQNEAQ (reference sequence). The chain's CDR3 is CASSQGRIHREETQYF. CDR3 DNA sequence: TGTGCCAGCAGCCAGGGTCGAATACACCGGGAAGAGACCCAGTACTTC.

This clonotype was counted only a few times. V usage is TRBV20-1 and J usage is TRBJ2-1; 7 bases map to TRBD2. After removal of 0 bases from V and 6 bases from J, the junction contained 8 bases not matched to a gene. The CDR3 runs to 15 residues. The germline V gene has CDR1 DFQATT and CDR2 SNEGSKA (reference sequence). DNA for the CDR3: TGCAGTGCTAGAGATGGGGCGGGAGTTGTCAATGAGCAGTTCTTC. This gives the protein CSARDGAGVVNEQFF.

In this sample, this clonotype turned up a few times. The rearrangement links TRBV6-2 or TRBV6-3 to TRBJ2-7; 12 bases agree with TRBD2. Germline CDR1 MNHEY, CDR2 SVGEGT. Losses at the gene ends were 0 bases for V and 5 bases for J; bases not matched to a gene: 2. The CDR3 has 15 residues. This CDR3 is CASSYSLAGGHEQYF. The CDR3 DNA is TGTGCCAGCAGTTACTCGCTAGCGGGAGGGCACGAGCAGTACTTC.

The genes are TRBV9 and TRBJ2-2; possibly TRBD2 for D (5 bases). Trimming removed 3 bases from V and 7 bases from J, with 7 bases in between. From germline, CDR1 is SGDLS and CDR2 YYNGEE. This CDR3 contains 12 residues. Here the CDR3 DNA reads TGTGCCAGCAGCGGTACTAGCGGGGAGCTGTTTTTT. Its translation: CASSGTSGELFF.

The chain links TRBV20-1 to TRBJ2-7, with 9 bases lining up with TRBD1. The CDR3 runs to 15 residues. The germline V gene has CDR1 DFQATT and CDR2 SNEGSKA (reference sequence). With 6 bases clipped from V and 4 bases from J, the junction kept 13 bases outside the gene matches. CDR3 amino acids: CSANRGTGWSYEQYF. The CDR3 DNA is TGCAGTGCAAACAGGGGGACAGGGTGGTCGTACGAGCAGTACTTC.

This clonotype has just a few counts. The V gene is TRBV4-1, the J gene TRBJ2-7; D is possibly TRBD2 (5 bases). This CDR3 has 15 amino acids. In germline, CDR1 is MGHRA, CDR2 YSYEKL. The V end was cut by 2 bases, the J end by 6 bases, with 17 bases between. This CDR3 reads CASSQSTPGFGEQYF. For the CDR3, the DNA is TGCGCCAGCAGCCAATCTACCCCGGGGTTCGGCGAGCAGTACTTC.

This chain connects TRBV19 to TRBJ2-7; 8 bases fit TRBD1. CDR1 is LNHDA and CDR2 is SQIVND in the germline V gene (reference sequence). The CDR3 sequence is 14 residues long. Trimming took 5 bases from V and 2 from J; bases not matched to a gene: 5. CDR3 bases: TGTGCCAGTAGTGGGATACAGGGGGCCTACGAGCAGTACTTC. Translated, it gives CASSGIQGAYEQYF.

This clonotype has more than one count but fewer than ten. J is TRBJ2-1 and V is TRBV6-1; D may match TRBD1 or TRBD2 (5 bases each). The germline V and J ends were trimmed by 5 bases and 3 bases, with 14 bases remaining between them. The CDR3 has 15 amino acids. In germline, CDR1 is MNHNS, CDR2 SASEGT. DNA for the CDR3: TGTGCCAGCAGTCCTCCGGGACCAGTCTACAATGAGCAGTTCTTC. This gives the protein CASSPPGPVYNEQFF.

This clonotype was detected only a few times. V and J are TRBV5-1 and TRBJ2-7, with TRBD1 identical over 8 bases. The CDR3 is 13 amino acids. In germline, CDR1 is SGHRS, CDR2 YFSETQ. V shed 4 bases, J shed 6 bases, and the junction held 6 bases outside the gene matches. CDR3 sequence: CASSVGQGGEQYF. The CDR3 nucleotides read TGCGCCAGCAGCGTAGGACAGGGCGGCGAGCAGTACTTC.

The chain recombines TRBV20-1 with TRBJ2-3; TRBD2 matches at 10 bases. Trimming removed 5 bases from V and 0 bases from J; junction bases left unmatched: 14. CDR3 size: 18 residues. Germline lookup yields CDR1 DFQATT and CDR2 SNEGSKA (reference sequence). CDR3 protein: CSARPGSGRYQSTDTQYF. Written as DNA, the CDR3 is TGCAGTGCTCGCCCCGGTAGCGGGAGGTATCAAAGCACAGATACGCAGTATTTT.

This clonotype was detected many times. J is TRBJ1-1 and V is TRBV20-1; D gene uncertain. Germline V gives CDR1 DFQATT, CDR2 SNEGSKA (reference sequence). The CDR3 is 13 residues long. Deletions cut 6 bases from V and 3 bases from J, with 14 bases between. CDR3 loop: CSAPRRSDTEAFF. In DNA form, the CDR3 reads TGCAGTGCCCCCCGGAGGTCCGACACTGAAGCTTTCTTT.

The J gene is TRBJ2-2, the V gene TRBV7-2; D remains ambiguous. The V gene's germline CDR1 is SGHTA and CDR2 FQGNSA. The V end lost 5 bases, the J end lost 8 bases, and 9 bases lay between the germline ends. The length of the CDR3 is 12 residues. CDR3: CASSPGLGELFF. The CDR3 nucleotides are TGTGCCAGCAGCCCCGGGCTGGGGGAGCTGTTTTTT.

This clonotype showed up many times. The chain joins TRBV5-1 to TRBJ2-1; 10 bases are a match to TRBD2. After removal of 4 bases from V and 7 bases from J, the junction contained 11 bases not matched to a gene. The CDR3 covers 16 residues. Germline CDR1 is SGHRS and CDR2 is YFSETQ. As DNA, the CDR3 is TGCGCCAGCAGCCCAGTGGTTAGCGGGGGGAGTAATGAGCAGTTCTTC. This translates into CASSPVVSGGSNEQFF.

The chain recombines TRBV7-2 with TRBJ2-1; D gene uncertain. This CDR3 has 13 residues. Germline values: CDR1 SGHTA, CDR2 FQGNSA. Trimming cost V 2 bases and J 9 bases, with 11 bases left between them. CDR3 bases: TGTGCCAGCAGCTTACTTCAAGCGACTGAGCAGTTCTTC. It encodes CASSLLQATEQFF.

The chain links TRBV20-1 to TRBJ1-1; D uncertain. Germline CDR1 reads DFQATT; CDR2 reads SNEGSKA (reference sequence). The CDR3 is 15 amino acids. The V and J ends lost 0 bases and 0 bases respectively, with 11 bases between them. CDR3 nucleotide sequence: TGCAGTGCTAGAGATCGGGCGGGTATGAACACTGAAGCTTTCTTT. Protein: CSARDRAGMNTEAFF.

The chain joins TRBV2 to TRBJ2-7; D assignment may be TRBD1 or TRBD2 (6 bases each). Germline lookup yields CDR1 SNHLY and CDR2 FYNNEI. Deletions cut 7 bases from V and 8 bases from J, with 15 bases between. The CDR3 sequence is 12 residues long. The CDR3: CASKGVAVQQYF. For the CDR3, the DNA is TGTGCCAGCAAGGGGGTAGCGGTTCAGCAGTACTTC.

This clonotype has just a few counts. The gene calls are TRBV2 and TRBJ2-3; 7 positions agree with TRBD2. CDR1 is SNHLY and CDR2 is FYNNEI in the germline V gene. V lost 9 bases, J lost 2 bases, and 5 bases stayed unmatched. The CDR3 length is 13 residues. CDR3 protein: CARGTITTDTQYF. The CDR3 DNA is TGTGCCAGGGGGACTATAACCACAGATACGCAGTATTTT.